This TCR beta chain emerged from a study of graft-versus-host responses after intestinal transplantation. Across the study: All recipients were given anti-thymocyte globulin induction, and tacrolimus and steroids were then administered for around three years.

The assay was immunoSEQ multiplex PCR, and TCRdb's table has in-frame clones only and misses some. The profile shows fewer than 150,000 clones, just over 90% of them singletons. As to this clone: Its target is unknown.

This CDR3 spans 16 amino acids. This TCR derives from a human donor who received an intestinal transplant. J is TRBJ2-2 and V is TRBV12-1; TRBD2 is taken as the D call from the table, unchecked against the DNA. TRBV12-1 is classified as a pseudogene. The specimen was unstimulated CD4+ T cells sorted from spleen or lymph node cells, collected before intestinal transplant. CDR3 coding DNA: TGTGCCAGCAGCTCCCCGGGAAGCGGGGGGTTAGGGGAGCTGTTTTTT. The encoded protein is CASSSPGSGGLGELFF.